What follows are 32 T cell receptor beta chains derived from one specimen sequenced in a study of cytomegalovirus exposure and HLA in healthy donors. 13 Jbeta primers and 60 Vbeta primers were used for the PCR. Profiling relied on immunoSEQ multiplex PCR, and the TCRdb table lists in-frame clones only, not all of them. In the table there are 63,000 or so clones, roughly 67% of which are singletons. The sample taken for sequencing was PBMCs. The receptors derive from a man aged 45-65 years in good health and CMV-seronegative.

This clone was seen more than once but under ten times. CDR3 loop: CASKEEGAGQPQHF. The CDR3 region has the DNA TGTGCCAGCAAAGAGGAGGGGGCAGGTCAGCCCCAGCATTTT. This rearrangement joins TRBV6-6 to TRBJ1-5, with 7 positions matching TRBD1. CDR3 length: 14 residues. Germline V gene data show CDR1 as MNHNY and CDR2 as SVGAGI (reference sequence). Losses at the gene ends were 7 bases for V and 6 bases for J; bases not matched to a gene: 9.

This chain uses TRBV4-1 with TRBJ1-1, with D maybe TRBD1 (5 bases). Germline V CDR1 and CDR2: MGHRA, YSYEKL. V lost 6 bases and J 3 bases, leaving 11 bases between the germline ends. The CDR3 covers 13 residues. The CDR3 sequence: CASRQEGDTEAFF. In nucleotides, the CDR3 is TGCGCCAGCAGGCAGGAAGGGGACACTGAAGCTTTCTTT.

The chain links TRBV5-5 to TRBJ2-2, with 7 bases matching TRBD1. CDR3 length: 17 residues. Looked up from germline, CDR1 is SGHKS and CDR2 is YYEKEE (reference sequence). Trimming at V came to 4 bases and at J to 7 bases, leaving 16 bases not matched to a gene. CDR3 sequence (DNA): TGTGCCAGCAGCCTCATTACCCTGACAGGGCTGGGCGGGGAGCTGTTTTTT. This gives the protein CASSLITLTGLGGELFF.

The chain recombines TRBV6-1 with TRBJ2-5; D might be TRBD1 (6 bases). TRBJ2-7 explains the end of the DNA better; the J call may be wrong. CDR1 and CDR2 from the germline V gene are MNHNS and SASEGT. This CDR3 is built from 13 residues. This CDR3 is CASSGVRGHEQYF. The CDR3 DNA reads TGTGCCAGCAGTGGGGTCAGGGGCCACGAGCAGTACTTC.

V usage is TRBV18 and J usage is TRBJ1-3, with 8 bases identical to TRBD1. Looked up from germline, CDR1 is KGHSH and CDR2 is LQKENI. The ends lost 5 bases at V and 0 bases at J; junction bases unmatched: 3. The CDR3 totals 15 residues. CDR3 DNA: TGTGCCAGCTCATCCGGGACAGGCTCTGGAAACACCATATATTTT. It specifies CASSSGTGSGNTIYF.

CDR3 loop: CASSLDGQLYEQYF. In DNA form, the CDR3 reads TGCGCCAGCAGCTTGGACGGACAGCTCTACGAGCAGTACTTC. The J gene is TRBJ2-7, the V gene TRBV5-1; D is perhaps TRBD1 (6 bases). Germline assignment: CDR1 SGHRS and CDR2 YFSETQ. Trimming shortened V by 0 bases and J by 3 bases, and 10 bases separated the two germline ends. CDR3 length: 14 residues.

This clone was seen only a few times. The V call is TRBV2, the J call TRBJ1-1, with D perhaps matching TRBD1 (5 bases). V was pared by 4 bases and J by 0 bases, with 12 bases between. Germline V lookup: CDR1 SNHLY, CDR2 FYNNEI. This CDR3 contains 15 residues. The chain's CDR3 is CASSVDRTMNTEAFF. The DNA for the CDR3 is TGTGCCAGCAGTGTTGACAGAACCATGAACACTGAAGCTTTCTTT.

This chain joins TRBV5-4 and TRBJ2-3; 8 bases fit TRBD2. V was pared by 2 bases and J by 4 bases, with 9 bases of the junction left unmatched. Germline V CDR1 and CDR2: SGHNT, YYREEE (reference sequence). This CDR3 comprises 16 residues. CDR3 sequence (DNA): TGTGCCAGCAGCTTTTTCGGGGGGGCCTTTGCAGATACGCAGTATTTT. Its protein is CASSFFGGAFADTQYF.

This clone was seen only a few times. CDR3 sequence: CASSSSRGQGGVNEQFF. Written as DNA, the CDR3 is TGCGCCAGCAGCTCCTCCCGTGGGCAGGGCGGAGTGAATGAGCAGTTCTTC. The chain carries TRBV5-1 and TRBJ2-1, with D perhaps matching TRBD1 (5 bases). The V gene's germline CDR1 is SGHRS and CDR2 YFSETQ. The length of the CDR3 is 17 residues. Trimming removed 3 bases from V and 7 bases from J, with 23 bases in between.

J is TRBJ1-1 and V is TRBV21-1; the D call in the table, TRBD1, was not verified against the DNA. TRBV21-1 is marked as a pseudogene. The CDR3 extends over 18 amino acids. CDR3 DNA: TGTGCCAGCAGCAAAGCCCTAACGTGGACAGGGTTTATCGCTGAAGCTTTCTTT. Translated, it gives CASSKALTWTGFIAEAFF.

The rearrangement joins TRBV5-1 to TRBJ2-1, with TRBD2 identical over 7 bases. Germline-derived CDR1 and CDR2 are SGHRS and YFSETQ. The V gene end was trimmed by 3 bases and the J gene end by 9 bases; junction bases not matched to a gene: 12. The CDR3 is made up of 15 amino acids. The CDR3 sequence: CASSYWTSAPREQFF. In DNA form, the CDR3 reads TGCGCCAGCAGCTACTGGACTAGTGCGCCCCGTGAGCAGTTCTTC.

The chain combines TRBV7-9 with TRBJ2-7, with D possibly TRBD2 on 6 matching bases. Trimming pared 8 bases from V and 4 bases from J, leaving 12 bases between. The CDR3 is 12 residues long. Per the germline V gene, CDR1 is SEHNR and CDR2 is FQNEAQ (reference sequence). The CDR3 DNA reads TGTGCCAGCTTCGGGGGAGAGTACGAGCAGTACTTC. The encoded protein is CASFGGEYEQYF. Based on the CDR3 plus reference TRBV7-9 and TRBJ2-7, the full variable domain is DTGVSQNPRHKITKRGQNVTFRCDPISEHNRLYWYRQTLGQGPEFLTYFQNEAQLEKSRLLSDRFSAERPKGSFSTLEIQRTEQGDSAMYLCASFGGEYEQYFGPGTRLTVT.

As regards this clone: Mismatch with germline at one junction end may stem from a read error. The gene calls are TRBV6-4 and TRBJ1-1; D might be TRBD1 (6 bases). Per germline, CDR1 MRHNA and CDR2 SNTAGT. This CDR3 is 15 amino acids long. CDR3 sequence reads: CASSDSRVGAGDPIF. CDR3 sequence (DNA): TGTGCCAGCAGTGACTCCCGGGTCGGAGCAGGGGACCCGATCTTT.

This clone was counted between two and nine times. This chain uses TRBV2 with TRBJ2-5; D not resolved. CDR3 size: 12 residues. CDR1 SNHLY and CDR2 FYNNEI come from the germline V gene. The germline V and J ends were trimmed by 6 bases and 1 base, with 6 bases remaining between them. CDR3 loop: CASRAAQETQYF. CDR3 coding DNA: TGTGCCAGCAGGGCCGCCCAAGAGACCCAGTACTTC.

The V gene is TRBV5-1, the J gene TRBJ1-1; TRBD1 might be the D (6 bases). CDR3 length equals 13 residues. The V end was cut by 2 bases, the J end by 5 bases, with 10 bases between. The germline CDR1 and CDR2 sequences are SGHRS and YFSETQ. This CDR3 reads CASSLWGRTEAFF. The CDR3 region has the DNA TGCGCCAGCAGCTTATGGGGGCGTACTGAAGCTTTCTTT.

The V gene is TRBV7-2, the J gene TRBJ1-5; TRBD1 is a possible D gene (6 bases). The CDR3 sequence is 15 residues long. The V gene's germline CDR1 is SGHTA and CDR2 FQGNSA. The V end was cut by 5 bases, the J end by 2 bases, with 13 bases between. CDR3 bases: TGTGCCAGCAGCCCACGACAGGAGGGCAATCAGCCCCAGCATTTT. It is translated as CASSPRQEGNQPQHF. The whole variable domain, remainder taken from reference TRBV7-2 and TRBJ1-5, is GAGVSQSPSNKVTEKGKDVELRCDPISGHTALYWYRQSLGQGLEFLIYFQGNSAPDKSGLPSDRFSAERTGGSVSTLTIQRTQQEDSAVYLCASSPRQEGNQPQHFGDGTRLSIL.

This clone appeared once. The chain links TRBV10-3 to TRBJ2-5, with a possible D match to TRBD1 (5 bases). The germline V and J ends were trimmed by 8 bases and 0 bases, with 10 bases remaining between them. The CDR3 covers 13 residues. Per germline, CDR1 ENHRY and CDR2 SYGVKD. CDR3 coding DNA: TGTGCCATCCAGGGTAACAACCAAGAGACCCAGTACTTC. Translated: CAIQGNNQETQYF.

This chain links TRBV29-1 with TRBJ1-1; no definite D call. This CDR3 region has 13 residues. The germline gives CDR1 SQVTM, CDR2 ANQGSEA. Trimming shortened V by 4 bases and J by 0 bases, and 9 bases separated the two germline ends. The CDR3, as DNA: TGCAGCGTTGCGCGGGGAATGAACACTGAAGCTTTCTTT. Translated: CSVARGMNTEAFF.

This sequence joins TRBV5-1 and TRBJ1-1; D unresolved. This CDR3 spans 15 amino acids. Trimming cost V 4 bases and J 5 bases, with 18 bases left between them. Per germline, CDR1 SGHRS and CDR2 YFSETQ. CDR3 region: CASSDPRGLRTEAFF. The CDR3 DNA is TGCGCCAGCAGCGACCCTCGAGGGCTGAGGACTGAAGCTTTCTTT.

The V gene is TRBV9, the J gene TRBJ2-2, with unresolved D. Germline loops: CDR1 SGDLS, CDR2 YYNGEE. Trimming removed 0 bases from V and 9 bases from J, with 9 bases in between. This CDR3 comprises 13 residues. The CDR3 DNA follows: TGTGCCAGCAGCGTAGGAGGTCTCAGGGAGCTGTTTTTT. This gives the protein CASSVGGLRELFF.

The rearrangement uses TRBV5-1 and TRBJ2-3; D possibly corresponds to TRBD2 (7 bases). In germline, CDR1 is SGHRS, CDR2 YFSETQ. The CDR3 runs 16 residues. Trimming stripped 4 bases from V and 1 base from J, with 16 bases between. Here the CDR3 DNA reads TGCGCCAGCAGCCGGGCGCGGGGGCCCGGCACAGATACGCAGTATTTT. As protein: CASSRARGPGTDTQYF.

This chain connects TRBV9 to TRBJ1-1; D may be TRBD1 (5 bases). This CDR3 comprises 14 residues. V dropped 0 bases and J dropped 5 bases, with 11 bases sitting between them. Germline V lookup: CDR1 SGDLS, CDR2 YYNGEE. Here the CDR3 DNA reads TGTGCCAGCAGCGTAGGTGCACAGGTGACTGAAGCTTTCTTT. It is translated as CASSVGAQVTEAFF.

About this clone itself: A junction boundary mismatches the germline segment, possibly from a read error. The chain links TRBV11-2 to TRBJ2-7; 8 nucleotides line up with TRBD1. This CDR3 has 13 amino acids. From germline, CDR1 is SGHAT and CDR2 FQNNGV. The CDR3 coding sequence is TGTGCCAGCAGCTTAGATGGGGAGACAGGGGTCTGCTTC. Translated: CASSLDGETGVCF.

Concerning this clone: The same CDR3 is also encoded by other DNA sequences in this sample. CDR3 residues: CASSQGQLGTEAFF. CDR3 coding DNA: TGTGCCAGCAGCCAAGGCCAACTAGGGACTGAAGCTTTCTTT. The genes are TRBV4-2 and TRBJ1-1; the D is unclear. Trimming left V 1 base short and J 5 bases short, with 11 bases between. CDR1 is LGHNA, CDR2 YNFKEQ, per germline. The CDR3 has 14 residues.

The sample holds a few counts of this clone. The V and J genes are TRBV10-1 and TRBJ1-1, with a tentative D call TRBD1 (6 bases). This CDR3 has 15 amino acids. Germline assignment: CDR1 WNHNN and CDR2 SYGVQD (reference sequence). V gave up 5 bases and J gave up 2 bases, with 15 bases separating them. Here the CDR3 reads CASSSSLRGNTEAFF. The CDR3 DNA reads as TGCGCCAGCAGTTCCAGCCTCAGGGGCAACACTGAAGCTTTCTTT.

About this clone: A read error may account for a junction end that differs from germline. The chain combines TRBV7-9 with TRBJ2-2; the match to TRBD2 covers 11 bases. This CDR3 has 19 amino acids. CDR1 is SEHNR, CDR2 FQNEAQ, per germline (reference sequence). CDR3 loop: CSSHWPGDSGGANTGELFF. CDR3 bases: TGTTCCAGCCACTGGCCCGGGGATAGCGGGGGGGCCAACACCGGGGAGCTGTTTTTT.

This chain connects TRBV11-2 to TRBJ2-7; the D gene is possibly TRBD2 (5 bases). Trimming removed 1 base at V and 2 bases at J, with 9 bases between. Germline CDR1 reads SGHAT; CDR2 reads FQNNGV. The CDR3 contains 14 residues. CDR3 bases: TGTGCCAGCAGCTTAGGTGCGGGCGCCTACGAGCAGTACTTC. This sequence encodes CASSLGAGAYEQYF.

The rearrangement joins TRBV5-1 to TRBJ1-1; the D is unclear. CDR1 SGHRS and CDR2 YFSETQ come from the germline V gene. This CDR3 has 15 residues. Trimming left V 0 bases short and J 3 bases short, with 12 bases between. Here the CDR3 reads CASSLAPGKDTEAFF. DNA of the CDR3: TGCGCCAGCAGCTTGGCCCCGGGAAAGGACACTGAAGCTTTCTTT.

The gene calls are TRBV25-1 and TRBJ2-2; D is perhaps TRBD1 (6 bases). Per germline, CDR1 MGHDK and CDR2 SYGVNS. This CDR3 spans 15 amino acids. Trimming stripped 4 bases from V and 3 bases from J, with 12 bases between. The CDR3 DNA is TGTGCCAGCAGTGGGGCAGGGGTGGACACCGGGGAGCTGTTTTTT. Its protein product is CASSGAGVDTGELFF.

This chain links TRBV4-2 with TRBJ2-1, with 9 bases fitting TRBD1. Germline V gene lookup returns CDR1 LGHNA and CDR2 YNFKEQ. The CDR3 is 15 residues long. After removal of 1 base from V and 3 bases from J, the junction contained 1 base not matched to a gene. CDR3 loop: CASSQGDRDYNEQFF. The CDR3 DNA is TGTGCCAGCAGCCAAGGGGACAGGGACTACAATGAGCAGTTCTTC.

The chain couples TRBV15 to TRBJ2-7; 7 bases align to TRBD1. The CDR3 contains 15 residues. V lost 0 bases and J lost 2; bases outside the gene matches: 4. Germline V lookup: CDR1 LNHNV, CDR2 YYDKDF (reference sequence). The CDR3 coding sequence is TGTGCCACCAGCAGAGACCCGACAGGGCCCTACGAGCAGTACTTC. Its translation: CATSRDPTGPYEQYF.

For the CDR3, the DNA is TGTGCCAGCAGTTATTTTGGGACAAGATACACAGATACGCAGTATTTT. The encoded protein is CASSYFGTRYTDTQYF. J is TRBJ2-3 and V is TRBV6-5; the D gene is possibly TRBD1 (6 bases). Germline V gene lookup returns CDR1 MNHEY and CDR2 SVGAGI. V was shortened by 3 bases and J by 2 bases, with 15 bases between the two germline ends. CDR3 size: 16 residues.